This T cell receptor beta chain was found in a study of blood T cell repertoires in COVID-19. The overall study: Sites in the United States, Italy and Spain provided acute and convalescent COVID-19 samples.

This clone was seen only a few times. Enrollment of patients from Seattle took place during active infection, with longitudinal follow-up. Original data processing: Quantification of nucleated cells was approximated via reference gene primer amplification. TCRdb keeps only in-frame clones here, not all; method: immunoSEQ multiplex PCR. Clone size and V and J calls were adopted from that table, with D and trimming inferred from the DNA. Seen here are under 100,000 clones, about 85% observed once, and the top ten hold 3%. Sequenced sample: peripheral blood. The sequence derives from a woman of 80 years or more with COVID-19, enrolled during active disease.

DNA for the CDR3: TGTGCCAGCTCACCCCTGGGCGGGGGCACAGATACGCAGTATTTT. It translates to CASSPLGGGTDTQYF. This chain connects TRBV18 to TRBJ2-3; perhaps TRBD2 as D (6 bases). Trimming removed 3 bases from V and 1 base from J, with 11 bases in between. The CDR3 has 15 amino acids. Germline V gene sequence: CDR1 KGHSH, CDR2 LQKENI.